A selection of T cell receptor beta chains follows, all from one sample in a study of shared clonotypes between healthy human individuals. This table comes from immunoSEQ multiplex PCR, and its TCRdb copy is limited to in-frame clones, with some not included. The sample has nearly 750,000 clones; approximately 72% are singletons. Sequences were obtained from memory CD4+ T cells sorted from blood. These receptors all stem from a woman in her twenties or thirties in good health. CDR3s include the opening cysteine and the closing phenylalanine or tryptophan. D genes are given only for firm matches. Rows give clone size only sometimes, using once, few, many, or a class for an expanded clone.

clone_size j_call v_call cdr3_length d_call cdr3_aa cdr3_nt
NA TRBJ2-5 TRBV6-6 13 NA CASSYGHQETQYF TGTGCCAGCAGTTACGGACACCAAGAGACCCAGTACTTC
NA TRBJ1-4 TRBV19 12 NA CASNRAEEKLFF TGTGCCAGCAACCGGGCGGAGGAAAAACTGTTTTTT
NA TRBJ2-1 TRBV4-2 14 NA CASSQSDRYNEQFF TGTGCCAGCAGCCAATCCGACAGGTACAATGAGCAGTTCTTC
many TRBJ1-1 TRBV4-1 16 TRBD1 CASSQEGQTGVTEAFF TGCGCCAGCAGCCAAGAAGGGCAGACAGGGGTTACTGAAGCTTTCTTT
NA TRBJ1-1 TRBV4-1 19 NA CASSQDLGRATPMNTEAFF TGCGCCAGCAGCCAAGATCTGGGCAGGGCCACCCCCATGAACACTGAAGCTTTCTTT
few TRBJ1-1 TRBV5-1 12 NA CASSLGSTEAFF TGCGCCAGCAGCTTGGGATCCACTGAAGCTTTCTTT
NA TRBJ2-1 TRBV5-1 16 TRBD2 CASSLTSGSSYNEQFF TGCGCCAGCAGCTTGACTAGCGGGAGTTCCTACAATGAGCAGTTCTTC
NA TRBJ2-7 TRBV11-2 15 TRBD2 CASSTLAGVAYEQYF TGTGCCAGCAGCACCTTAGCGGGAGTAGCCTACGAGCAGTACTTC
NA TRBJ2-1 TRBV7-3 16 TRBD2 CASSSQAGVTYNEQFF TGTGCCAGCAGCTCACAAGCGGGAGTGACCTACAATGAGCAGTTCTTC
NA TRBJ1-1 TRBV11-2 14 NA CASSLPTANTEAFF TGTGCCAGCAGCTTACCCACGGCGAACACTGAAGCTTTCTTT
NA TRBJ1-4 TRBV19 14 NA CASTNLMGTGNLFF TGTGCCAGTACCAATTTAATGGGCACGGGAAACTTGTTTTTT
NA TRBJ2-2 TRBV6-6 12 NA CASRPGPGELFF TGTGCCAGCAGACCCGGCCCCGGGGAGCTGTTTTTT
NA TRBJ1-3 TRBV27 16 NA CASRASGGTSGNTIYF TGTGCCAGCAGAGCCTCAGGAGGGACCTCTGGAAACACCATATATTTT
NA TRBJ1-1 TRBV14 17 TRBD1 CASSQATGGFLNTEAFF TGTGCCAGCAGCCAAGCTACAGGGGGATTCTTGAACACTGAAGCTTTCTTT
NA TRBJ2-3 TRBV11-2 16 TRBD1 CASSLGDRTSTDTQYF TGTGCCAGCAGCTTAGGGGACAGAACTAGCACAGATACGCAGTATTTT
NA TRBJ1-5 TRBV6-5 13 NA CASSYSPAQPQHF TGTGCCAGCAGTTACTCGCCGGCTCAGCCCCAGCATTTT
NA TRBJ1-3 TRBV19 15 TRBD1 CASRKDRANGNTIYF TGTGCCAGTAGAAAGGACAGGGCGAATGGAAACACCATATATTTT
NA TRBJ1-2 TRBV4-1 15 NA CASSQGSGTYYGYTF TGCGCCAGCAGCCAAGGGTCCGGGACATACTATGGCTACACCTTC
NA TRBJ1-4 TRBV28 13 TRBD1 CASIRSGGEKLFF TGTGCCAGCATCAGATCAGGGGGTGAAAAACTGTTTTTT
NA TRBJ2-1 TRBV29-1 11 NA CSVSGYNEQFF TGCAGCGTTAGCGGGTACAATGAGCAGTTCTTC
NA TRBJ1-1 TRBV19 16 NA CASSKPDGVPRTEAFF TGTGCCAGTAGTAAACCAGACGGGGTGCCAAGAACTGAAGCTTTCTTT
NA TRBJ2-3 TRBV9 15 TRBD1 CASSVDQGARDTQYF TGTGCCAGCAGCGTAGATCAGGGGGCGAGGGATACGCAGTATTTT
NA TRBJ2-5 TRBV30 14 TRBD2 CAFISGRAGETQYF TGTGCCTTTATTAGCGGGAGGGCCGGGGAGACCCAGTACTTC
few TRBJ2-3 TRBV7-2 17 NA CASSLEWAGGSTDTQYF TGTGCCAGCAGCTTAGAATGGGCAGGGGGGAGCACAGATACGCAGTATTTT
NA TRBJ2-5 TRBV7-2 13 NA CASSLTRQETQYF TGTGCCAGCAGCCTAACGAGACAAGAGACCCAGTACTTC
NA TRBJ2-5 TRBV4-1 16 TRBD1 CASSQVFQGVRETQYF TGCGCCAGCAGCCAAGTTTTCCAGGGGGTACGGGAGACCCAGTACTTC
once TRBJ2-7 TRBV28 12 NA CASSLGAYEQYF TGTGCCAGCAGTTTGGGGGCCTACGAGCAGTACTTC
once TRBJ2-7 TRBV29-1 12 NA CSVEVSSYEQYF TGCAGCGTTGAAGTTTCCAGTTACGAGCAGTACTTC
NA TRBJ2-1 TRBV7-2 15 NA CASSLSLLTYNEQFF TGTGCCAGCAGCTTAAGTTTACTAACTTACAATGAGCAGTTCTTC
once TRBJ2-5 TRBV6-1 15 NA CASSDSIRREETQYF TGTGCCAGCAGTGACTCGATAAGGAGGGAAGAGACCCAGTACTTC
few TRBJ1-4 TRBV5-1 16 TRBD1 CASSSHKQGGNEKLFF TGCGCCAGCAGCTCACACAAACAGGGGGGGAATGAAAAACTGTTTTTT
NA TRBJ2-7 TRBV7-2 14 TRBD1 CASSPTGGANEQYF TGTGCCAGCAGCCCTACAGGGGGTGCAAACGAGCAGTACTTC
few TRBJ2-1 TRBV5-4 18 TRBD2 CASSSPSYGRATYNEQFF TGTGCCAGCAGTTCCCCTTCTTACGGGAGGGCCACCTACAATGAGCAGTTCTTC
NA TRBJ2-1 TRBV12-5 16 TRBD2 CASGLVLGGGYNEQFF TGTGCTAGTGGTTTGGTACTGGGGGGAGGGTACAATGAGCAGTTCTTC